The clone carrying this TCR beta chain was found once. Combination of CD45RO+ cells with CCR7-negative CD45RA+ TemRA cells was used for CD8 memory. The data originate from a study of shared clonotypes between healthy human individuals. Assay used: immunoSEQ multiplex PCR; TCRdb lists only in-frame clones, some missing. The data contain fewer than 850,000 clones, about nine tenths of them singletons. With 0 bases removed from V and 5 bases from J, the gap between germline ends came to 8 bases. CDR1 MNHEY and CDR2 SVGAGI come from the germline V gene. The CDR3 sequence is 13 residues long. This TCR derives from a young man in good health. Some clones in this sample may be carry-over from other donors' samples. The sample was memory CD8+ T cells from PBMCs. Subset denoted: CD45RO+ cells pooled with CCR7-negative TemRA cells. The chain combines TRBV6-5 with TRBJ2-7, with D unclear. CDR3 sequence reads: CASSYSPGDEQYF. CDR3 bases: TGTGCCAGCAGTTACTCCCCCGGAGACGAGCAGTACTTC.